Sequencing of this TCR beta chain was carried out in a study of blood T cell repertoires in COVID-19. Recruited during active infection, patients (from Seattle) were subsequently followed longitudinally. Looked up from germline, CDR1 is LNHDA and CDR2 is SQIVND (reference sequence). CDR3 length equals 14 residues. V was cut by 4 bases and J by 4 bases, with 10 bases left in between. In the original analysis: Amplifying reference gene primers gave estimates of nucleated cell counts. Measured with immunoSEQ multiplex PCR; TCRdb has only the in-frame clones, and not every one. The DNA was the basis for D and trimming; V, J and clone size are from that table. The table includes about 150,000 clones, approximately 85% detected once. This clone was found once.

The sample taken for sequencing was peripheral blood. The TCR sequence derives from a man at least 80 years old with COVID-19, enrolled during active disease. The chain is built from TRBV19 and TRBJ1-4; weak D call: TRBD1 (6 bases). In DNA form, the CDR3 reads TGTGCCAGTAGTAGAGCAGGGGTTAATGAAAAACTGTTTTTT. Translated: CASSRAGVNEKLFF.